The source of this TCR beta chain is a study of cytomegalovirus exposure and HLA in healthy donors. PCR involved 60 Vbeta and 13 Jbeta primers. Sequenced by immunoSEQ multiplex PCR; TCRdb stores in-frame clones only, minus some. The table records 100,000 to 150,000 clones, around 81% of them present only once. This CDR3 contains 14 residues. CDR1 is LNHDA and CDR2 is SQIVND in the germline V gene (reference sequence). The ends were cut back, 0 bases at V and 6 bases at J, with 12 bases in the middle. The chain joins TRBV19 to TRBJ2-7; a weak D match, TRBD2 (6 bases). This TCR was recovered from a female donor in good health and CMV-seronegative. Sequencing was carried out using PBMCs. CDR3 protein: CASSIERGTGEQYF. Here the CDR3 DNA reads TGTGCCAGTAGTATAGAGCGGGGAACGGGCGAGCAGTACTTC.